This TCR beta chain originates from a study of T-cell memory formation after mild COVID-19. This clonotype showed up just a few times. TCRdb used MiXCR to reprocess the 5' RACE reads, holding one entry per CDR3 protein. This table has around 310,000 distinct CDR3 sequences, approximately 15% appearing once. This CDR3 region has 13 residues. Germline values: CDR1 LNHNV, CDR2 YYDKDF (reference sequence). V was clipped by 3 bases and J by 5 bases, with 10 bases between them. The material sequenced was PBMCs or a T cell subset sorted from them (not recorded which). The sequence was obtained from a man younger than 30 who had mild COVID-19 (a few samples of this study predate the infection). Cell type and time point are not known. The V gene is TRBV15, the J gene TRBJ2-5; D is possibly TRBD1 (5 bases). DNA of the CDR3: TGTGCCACCAGCAGGCAGGGCTGGGAGACCCAGTACTTC. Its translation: CATSRQGWETQYF.